The 22 T cell receptor beta chains presented below share a single source sample, sequenced in a study of metastatic and nonmetastatic thyroid tumors (TCRdb year 2020). The library came from PCR. The listed sequencing device is Illumina HiSeq 4000. Clones were called with MiXCR by TCRdb after fastp trimmed the public reads at Q25, and only in-frame beta chains were retained. For this sample there are roughly 10,000 clones; 30% appear just once. The top ten constitute about a sixth of the sample. No patient had received any treatment before thyroid surgery. Sequencing input: tumor tissue. Every receptor here comes from a female donor with papillary thyroid cancer or a benign thyroid nodule (not recorded which). Some clones in this sample may be carry-over from other donors' samples.

The chain carries TRBV12-5 and TRBJ2-3; no clear D gene. Germline V gene lookup returns CDR1 LGHNT and CDR2 FRNRAP. V lost 1 base to trimming and J lost 2 bases, with 10 bases between them. The CDR3 consists of 15 residues. CDR3 DNA: TGTGCTAGTGGTTTGGGACCTTACCCCACAGATACGCAGTATTTT. Its translation: CASGLGPYPTDTQYF.

Many counts were recorded for this clone. This chain links TRBV4-2 with TRBJ2-3; 12 nucleotides align to TRBD2. The CDR3 covers 17 residues. Germline V gives CDR1 LGHNA, CDR2 YNFKEQ. V trimming: 4 bases; J trimming: 1 base; junction bases outside the gene matches: 6. CDR3 amino acids: CASSLGLAGPRTDTQYF. The CDR3 DNA sequence: TGTGCCAGCAGCCTCGGACTAGCGGGGCCCCGCACAGATACGCAGTATTTT.

The chain couples TRBV6-1 to TRBJ1-2; D may be TRBD1 (5 bases). Germline assignment: CDR1 MNHNS and CDR2 SASEGT. V lost 6 bases to trimming and J lost 3 bases, with 23 bases between them. CDR3 length: 17 amino acids. CDR3 sequence: CASSDQGALAVHYGYTF. The DNA for the CDR3 is TGTGCCAGCAGCGACCAGGGCGCCCTGGCCGTCCACTATGGCTACACCTTC.

The J gene is TRBJ2-7, the V gene TRBV20-1, with 9 bases aligning to TRBD2. This CDR3 has 14 amino acids. Trimming cost V 3 bases and J 2 bases; bases outside gene matches: 5. Germline V gene sequence: CDR1 DFQATT, CDR2 SNEGSKA (reference sequence). Here the CDR3 DNA reads TGCAGTGCTAGGGTTAGCGGGAGTGCCTACGAGCAGTACTTC. Its translation: CSARVSGSAYEQYF.

The rearrangement uses TRBV5-1 and TRBJ2-7; TRBD2 matches at 9 bases. V was clipped by 2 bases and J by 2 bases; unmatched bases: 5. CDR1 and CDR2 (germline): SGHRS, YFSETQ. The CDR3 is 15 residues long. The CDR3: CASSLEAGGTYEQYF. The CDR3 DNA sequence: TGCGCCAGCAGCTTAGAGGCGGGAGGGACCTACGAGCAGTACTTC.

This chain joins TRBV9 and TRBJ2-7; D unclear. CDR1 and CDR2 (germline): SGDLS, YYNGEE. The CDR3 is 15 amino acids. Trimming took off 4 bases at V and 2 bases at J, with 16 bases between the two ends. Here the CDR3 DNA reads TGTGCCAGCAGCCTTACTACCAACCCAACCTACGAGCAGTACTTC. Translation: CASSLTTNPTYEQYF.

This clone qualifies as medium-sized (0.01 to 0.1%). V and J are TRBV9 and TRBJ2-3; 13 bases fit TRBD2. J was trimmed by 0 bases and V by 0 bases; bases with no gene match: 1. The CDR3 has 17 amino acids. The V gene's germline CDR1 is SGDLS and CDR2 YYNGEE. CDR3 loop: CASSVGTSGGSTDTQYF. CDR3 DNA: TGTGCCAGCAGCGTAGGGACTAGCGGGGGCAGCACAGATACGCAGTATTTT. The full variable domain, rest sourced from reference TRBV9 and TRBJ2-3, is DSGVTQTPKHLITATGQRVTLRCSPRSGDLSVYWYQQSLDQGLQFLIQYYNGEERAKGNILERFSAQQFPDLHSELNLSSLELGDSALYFCASSVGTSGGSTDTQYFGPGTRLTVL.

This clone was detected only a few times. The V call is TRBV30, the J call TRBJ1-3; the D is unclear. V gave up 0 bases and J gave up 4 bases, with 4 bases separating them. Looked up from germline, CDR1 is GTSNPN and CDR2 is SVGIG (reference sequence). The CDR3 loop spans 12 amino acids. CDR3 sequence: CAWSVGGNTIYF. The CDR3 nucleotides read TGTGCCTGGAGTGTGGGAGGAAACACCATATATTTT.

The chain is built from TRBV20-1 and TRBJ2-7, with TRBD2 identical over 9 bases. This CDR3 is built from 16 residues. Germline V lookup: CDR1 DFQATT, CDR2 SNEGSKA (reference sequence). The V segment lost 0 bases and the J segment 3 bases; nucleotides outside the gene matches: 9. The chain's CDR3 is CSARDGGRAGSYEQYF. DNA for the CDR3: TGCAGTGCTAGAGACGGCGGGAGGGCCGGAAGCTACGAGCAGTACTTC.

The chain joins TRBV4-3 to TRBJ1-5; D unclear. The CDR3 is 14 amino acids. The germline V gene encodes CDR1 LGHNA and CDR2 YSLEER. Between the trimmed V and J ends, which lost 0 bases and 7 bases, there was a span of 10 bases. CDR3 sequence reads: CASSQEGSRQPQHF. Here the CDR3 DNA reads TGCGCCAGCAGCCAAGAGGGTAGCCGGCAGCCCCAGCATTTT.

This clone rates as medium-sized. The chain is built from TRBV11-3 and TRBJ2-1, with unresolved D. V lost 3 bases to trimming and J lost 8 bases, with 11 bases between them. This CDR3 spans 13 amino acids. Germline V gives CDR1 SGHNT, CDR2 YENEEA. The CDR3 bases are TGTGCCAGCAGCTTCCCCCCCAGATATGAGCAGTTCTTC. This codes for CASSFPPRYEQFF.

This clone was counted a few times. V is TRBV6-1 and J is TRBJ1-6; D gene uncertain. There are 17 residues in the CDR3. Germline CDR1 and CDR2: MNHNS and SASEGT. The V end was cut by 2 bases, the J end by 14 bases, with 25 bases between. CDR3 residues: CASSETGRSRVGGTLHF. CDR3 sequence (DNA): TGTGCCAGCAGTGAAACGGGCAGGAGTCGGGTAGGTGGAACCCTCCACTTT.

The chain has TRBV12-3 or TRBV12-4 and TRBJ2-7; 7 positions match TRBD1. The CDR3 length is 13 residues. V was pared by 2 bases and J by 3 bases, with 1 base of the junction left unmatched. Here the CDR3 reads CASSLSGGYEQYF. The CDR3 DNA reads TGTGCCAGCAGTTTATCAGGGGGCTACGAGCAGTACTTC.

The chain uses TRBV5-1 and TRBJ2-5; TRBD1 matches 10 bases. Germline-derived CDR1 and CDR2 are SGHRS and YFSETQ. The CDR3 sequence is 15 residues long. V shed 4 bases, J shed 5 bases, and the junction held 8 bases outside the gene matches. The CDR3 here is CASSPGTGVRETQYF. CDR3 nucleotide sequence: TGCGCCAGCAGCCCCGGGACAGGGGTTCGGGAGACCCAGTACTTC.

This clone was seen a few times. The chain recombines TRBV5-1 with TRBJ2-7; D is unclear. Deletions cut 0 bases from V and 5 bases from J, with 12 bases between. Per germline, CDR1 SGHRS and CDR2 YFSETQ. There are 14 residues in the CDR3. CDR3 DNA sequence: TGCGCCAGCAGCTTGGGAATTAGGGTCCACGAGCAGTACTTC. It translates to CASSLGIRVHEQYF.

This clone was detected only once. The gene calls are TRBV11-3 and TRBJ2-7, with TRBD1 identical over 9 bases. V lost 3 bases, J lost 2 bases, and 5 bases stayed unmatched. The CDR3 is 15 residues long. Germline V gene data show CDR1 as SGHNT and CDR2 as YENEEA. This CDR3 is CASSLGQGIPYEQYF. DNA for the CDR3: TGTGCCAGCAGCTTGGGACAGGGCATCCCCTACGAGCAGTACTTC.

This clone counts as medium-sized. This chain uses TRBV19 with TRBJ1-5; TRBD1 aligns across 7 bases. There are 19 residues in the CDR3. With V trimmed by 3 bases and J by 0 bases, 14 bases remained unmatched. Germline V CDR1 and CDR2: LNHDA, SQIVND (reference sequence). The CDR3 protein is CASSIRRTGTVYSNQPQHF. Here the CDR3 DNA reads TGTGCCAGTAGTATTCGTAGAACCGGGACAGTATATAGCAATCAGCCCCAGCATTTT.

This clone was recorded once. The V gene is TRBV5-1, the J gene TRBJ2-2; TRBD2 might be the D (6 bases). Germline CDR1 and CDR2: SGHRS and YFSETQ. Trimming removed 4 bases at V and 6 bases at J, with 22 bases between. The CDR3 length is 17 residues. The CDR3 spells CASSATSCRTNAGELFF. The CDR3 DNA is TGCGCCAGCAGCGCAACTAGCTGTAGGACCAACGCCGGGGAGCTGTTTTTT.

This clone appeared many times. The V gene is TRBV20-1, the J gene TRBJ2-5; D ambiguous. The CDR3 is 14 amino acids. The V end was cut by 0 bases, the J end by 2 bases, with 10 bases between. Per the germline V gene, CDR1 is DFQATT and CDR2 is SNEGSKA (reference sequence). The CDR3 nucleotides are TGCAGTGCTAGAGACTCCCTGGGGCAAGAGACCCAGTACTTC. It encodes CSARDSLGQETQYF.

By share of the sample, this clone is medium-sized. V gene TRBV5-1 combines with J gene TRBJ1-1; 8 bases agree with TRBD1. Per germline, CDR1 SGHRS and CDR2 YFSETQ. The CDR3 consists of 17 residues. Trimming cost V 0 bases and J 4 bases; bases outside gene matches: 11. The CDR3 bases are TGCGCCAGCAGCTTGGAGCCGACAGGGGCGCTGAGCACTGAAGCTTTCTTT. Protein product: CASSLEPTGALSTEAFF. Looking up the rest from reference TRBV5-1 and TRBJ1-1 gives the full variable domain: KAGVTQTPRYLIKTRGQQVTLSCSPISGHRSVSWYQQTPGQGLQFLFEYFSETQRNKGNFPGRFSGRQFSNSRSEMNVSTLELGDSALYLCASSLEPTGALSTEAFFGQGTRLTVV.

This chain connects TRBV20-1 to TRBJ1-2, with D possibly TRBD1 on 6 matching bases. The CDR3 is 16 amino acids. V lost 3 bases to trimming and J lost 7 bases, with 24 bases between them. The germline V gene has CDR1 DFQATT and CDR2 SNEGSKA (reference sequence). The CDR3 here is CSARNGADSRGGGYTF. The CDR3 nucleotides are TGCAGTGCTAGGAACGGGGCGGACAGCCGGGGAGGTGGCTACACCTTC.

This clone counts as medium-sized (0.01 to 0.1%). DNA for the CDR3: TGTGCCAGCAGTTTTTACACCGGGGAGCTGTTTTTT. This codes for CASSFYTGELFF. The rearrangement links TRBV27 to TRBJ2-2; the D is unclear. CDR3 length: 12 residues. CDR1 is MNHEY, CDR2 SMNVEV, per germline (reference sequence). With 3 bases removed from V and 3 bases from J, the gap between germline ends came to 2 bases.